This entry lists 8 T cell receptor beta chains sequenced from one sample in a study of blood T cell repertoires in COVID-19. Produced via immunoSEQ multiplex PCR; TCRdb's table is partial and in-frame only. The sample lists 130,000 to 150,000 clones, about 91% seen once, with more than 0.8% in the top ten. Source material: peripheral blood. The receptors stem from a woman in her forties or fifties with acute or convalescent COVID-19.

The V and J genes are TRBV19 and TRBJ1-1; TRBD1 matches at 7 bases. The CDR3 sequence is 12 residues long. Trimming at V came to 5 bases and at J to 6 bases, leaving 3 bases not matched to a gene. Germline loops: CDR1 LNHDA, CDR2 SQIVND (reference sequence). For the CDR3, the DNA is TGTGCCAGTAGTGGCCAGGGGGCTGAAGCTTTCTTT. As protein: CASSGQGAEAFF.

The chain uses TRBV19 and TRBJ1-1, with no clear D. The CDR3 runs 13 residues. Germline CDR1 is LNHDA and CDR2 is SQIVND (reference sequence). The V end lost 6 bases, the J end lost 1 base, and 9 bases lay between the germline ends. The CDR3 coding sequence is TGTGCCAGTAGCGGTAAGTGGAACACTGAAGCTTTCTTT. It encodes CASSGKWNTEAFF.

The chain employs TRBV27 and TRBJ1-2, with 7 bases identical to TRBD1. This CDR3 contains 15 residues. The trim removed 4 bases at V and 11 bases at J, leaving 16 bases unmatched. Germline lookup yields CDR1 MNHEY and CDR2 SMNVEV (reference sequence). In nucleotides, the CDR3 is TGTGCCAGCAGTTCCTATACAGGGGCGTCTAGTAATTACACCTTC. Translation gives CASSSYTGASSNYTF.

This chain links TRBV7-3 with TRBJ2-3; a weak D match, TRBD1 (5 bases). Germline V gene data show CDR1 as SGHTA and CDR2 as FQGTGA. The CDR3 consists of 16 residues. V was cut by 2 bases and J by 1 base, with 13 bases left in between. CDR3 sequence (DNA): TGTGCCAGCAGCTTAGATCCAGGGTATGGCACAGATACGCAGTATTTT. Translated: CASSLDPGYGTDTQYF.

This clone was seen more than once but under ten times. The chain carries TRBV2 and TRBJ1-2, with a weak D call TRBD1 (6 bases). V was clipped by 3 bases and J by 4 bases, with 9 bases between them. Germline V gives CDR1 SNHLY, CDR2 FYNNEI. CDR3 size: 13 residues. This CDR3 reads CASSDEGVYGYTF. The CDR3 DNA reads TGTGCCAGCAGTGATGAGGGGGTCTATGGCTACACCTTC.

The chain combines TRBV11-3 with TRBJ1-5, with 8 positions matching TRBD1. The CDR3 is 18 amino acids. Trimming at V came to 2 bases and at J to 4 bases, leaving 13 bases not matched to a gene. Germline V lookup: CDR1 SGHNT, CDR2 YENEEA. CDR3 region: CASSLKRGQGGLNQPQHF. CDR3 bases: TGTGCCAGCAGCTTAAAACGCGGACAGGGAGGTTTAAATCAGCCCCAGCATTTT.

J is TRBJ2-2 and V is TRBV5-1; no clear D. The CDR3 contains 13 residues. The germline V gene has CDR1 SGHRS and CDR2 YFSETQ. V was trimmed by 0 bases and J by 7 bases, leaving 7 bases between them. Here the CDR3 reads CASSLVRSGELFF. The DNA for the CDR3 is TGCGCCAGCAGCTTGGTTCGCAGCGGGGAGCTGTTTTTT.

V is TRBV6-6 and J is TRBJ2-7; 7 nucleotides match TRBD1. The CDR3 extends over 15 amino acids. Germline V lookup: CDR1 MNHNY, CDR2 SVGAGI (reference sequence). V lost 2 bases to trimming and J lost 3 bases; unmatched junction nucleotides: 7. CDR3 protein: CASSYPGTANYEQYF. DNA of the CDR3: TGTGCCAGCAGTTACCCCGGGACAGCGAACTACGAGCAGTACTTC.